This TCR beta chain was observed in a study of T cells in Graves' hyperthyroidism and ophthalmopathy. About the research overall: The initial diagnosis was the point when peripheral blood was collected, ahead of any treatment.

Findings of the study overall: Using 13 V-J features, a model discriminated ophthalmopathy from stable hyperthyroidism.

CDR3 length: 15 residues. V gave up 1 base and J gave up 3 bases; unmatched junction bases: 7. The germline V gene has CDR1 GTSNPN and CDR2 SVGIG (reference sequence). A note on this clonotype: Its antigen is not identified.

Amplified regions were TCR beta CDR3 sequences from RNA transcripts. HTBI primers were used for first-round RT-PCR of the TCR CDR3. TCRdb re-called the multiplex PCR reads through MiXCR, storing one row per CDR3 protein. The repertoire includes around 340,000 distinct CDR3 sequences, roughly 21% of them detected once, and around 45% sits in the top ten. Stable disease denoted Graves' hyperthyroidism without ophthalmopathy progression within 18 months. Disease duration under 2 months; hyperthyroidism patients were aged 18 to 65. This clonotype was obtained from a woman between 50 and 59 years old with Graves' hyperthyroidism. The sequenced sample consisted of blood. The J gene is TRBJ2-7, the V gene TRBV30, with 9 nucleotides matching TRBD1. CDR3: CAWSAGQGSLYEQYF. The CDR3 DNA reads as TGTGCCTGGAGTGCTGGACAGGGGTCCCTCTACGAGCAGTACTTC. Full variable domain (missing parts from reference TRBV30 and TRBJ2-7): SQTIHQWPATLVQPVGSPLSLECTVEGTSNPNLYWYRQAAGRGLQLLFYSVGIGQISSEVPQNLSASRPQDRQFILSSKKLLLSDSGFYLCAWSAGQGSLYEQYFGPGTRLTVT.